Included here is one T cell receptor (beta chain) sequence, with context. Its antigen remains unknown. Donors sampled were nominally healthy, though unrecorded immune exposures were likely. The source of the sample is a study of cytomegalovirus exposure and HLA in healthy donors. The wider study: In a previous analysis, 95 million to 130 million unique TCR beta sequences were found from about 190 million T cells. About 80 million unique TCR sequences came from HLA-typed donors in an early release. Study results and caveats: Sequence variants that were highly shared formed a cluster that was likely a sequencing artifact.

The germline V gene has CDR1 SGDLS and CDR2 YYNGEE. CDR3 length: 14 amino acids. The J segment lost 2 bases and the V segment lost 2 bases, leaving 3 bases of the junction unmatched. Use of 60 Vbeta and 13 Jbeta primers characterized the PCR. Sequencing was performed with immunoSEQ multiplex PCR; in TCRdb, only in-frame clones are kept and a portion is missing. The sample lists some 200,000 clones, about 80% occurring once. The receptor's source is a woman between 45 and 65 years old in good health and CMV-seropositive. The sequencing sample was made of PBMCs. This sequence joins TRBV9 and TRBJ2-7; 8 bases match TRBD2. The CDR3 nucleotides are TGTGCCAGCAGCGTTAGCGGGGCTACCTACGAGCAGTACTTC. It translates to CASSVSGATYEQYF.